The 29 T cell receptor beta chains presented below share a single source sample, sequenced in a study of blood T cell repertoires in COVID-19. Profiling relied on immunoSEQ multiplex PCR, and the TCRdb table lists in-frame clones only, not all of them. The sample holds some 300,000 clones, around 90% seen once. Sequenced input: peripheral blood. Source of these receptors: a woman in her thirties or forties with COVID-19, enrolled during active disease.

The chain links TRBV7-2 to TRBJ2-1, with D tentatively TRBD2 (6 bases). The length of the CDR3 is 15 residues. Germline CDR1 reads SGHTA; CDR2 reads FQGNSA. Trimming removed 5 bases at V and 7 bases at J, with 18 bases between. For the CDR3, the DNA is TGTGCCAGCAGCCAGCCCCTATGGAGGGCGAATGAGCAGTTCTTC. Amino acids: CASSQPLWRANEQFF.

The rearrangement uses TRBV7-8 and TRBJ1-4; no firm D call. V dropped 3 bases and J dropped 4 bases, with 15 bases sitting between them. This CDR3 spans 16 amino acids. CDR1 and CDR2 (germline): SGHVS, FQNEAQ. CDR3 amino acids: CASSFSFGSVNEKLFF. Written as DNA, the CDR3 is TGTGCCAGCAGCTTCTCCTTTGGCAGCGTTAATGAAAAACTGTTTTTT.

The chain is built from TRBV5-1 and TRBJ1-2; the match to TRBD1 covers 8 bases. The V and J ends lost 1 base and 4 bases, in that order; junction bases with no gene match: 15. The CDR3 is made up of 18 amino acids. The germline V gene encodes CDR1 SGHRS and CDR2 YFSETQ. The CDR3, as DNA: TGCGCCAGCAGCTTGACCGGACAGGGTCGTGATTGGAGCTATGGCTACACCTTC. This sequence encodes CASSLTGQGRDWSYGYTF.

V usage is TRBV7-9 and J usage is TRBJ1-2; TRBD1 is a possible D gene (5 bases). Looked up from germline, CDR1 is SEHNR and CDR2 is FQNEAQ (reference sequence). CDR3 length: 12 amino acids. V was trimmed by 5 bases and J by 4 bases, leaving 8 bases between them. CDR3 in DNA: TGTGCCAGCAGCCCTGGGGCCTATGGCTACACCTTC. It is translated as CASSPGAYGYTF.

A remark on this clone: Sequence at one end of the junction differs from germline and may be a read error. The same CDR3 can be traced to other DNA sequences in this sample. V and J are TRBV4-3 and TRBJ1-2, with a tentative D call TRBD1 (5 bases). The CDR3 consists of 16 residues. Germline-derived CDR1 and CDR2 are LGHNA and YSLEER. CDR3 amino acids: CASSQELQATNYGYTF. Here the CDR3 DNA reads TGCGCCAGCAGTCAAGAACTACAGGCTACTAACTATGGCTACACCTTC.

V gene TRBV4-3 combines with J gene TRBJ2-2; 7 positions match TRBD1. CDR1 is LGHNA, CDR2 YSLEER, per germline. The trim removed 1 base at V and 3 bases at J, leaving 8 bases unmatched. The CDR3 is made up of 17 amino acids. CDR3 coding DNA: TGCGCCAGCAGCCAAGTGAGGGGGCAGGGAGACACCGGGGAGCTGTTTTTT. It codes for CASSQVRGQGDTGELFF.

CDR3 amino acids: CAWIGFGANVLTF. The CDR3, as DNA: TGTGCCTGGATTGGCTTTGGGGCCAACGTCCTGACTTTC. The chain carries TRBV30 and TRBJ2-6; no clear D. The germline gives CDR1 GTSNPN, CDR2 SVGIG (reference sequence). Trimming left V 4 bases short and J 3 bases short, with 7 bases between. CDR3 length equals 13 residues.

The J gene is TRBJ2-3, the V gene TRBV7-2; 7 nucleotides agree with TRBD2. The CDR3 covers 14 residues. J lost 4 bases, V lost 0 bases, and 1 base had no gene match. The germline gives CDR1 SGHTA, CDR2 FQGNSA. CDR3 coding DNA: TGTGCCAGCAGCTTAGCACGGGAGGCAGATACGCAGTATTTT. Protein: CASSLAREADTQYF.

V gene TRBV28 combines with J gene TRBJ1-3; D gene uncertain. Trimming removed 7 bases at V and 0 bases at J, with 7 bases between. CDR3 length: 13 amino acids. Germline lookup yields CDR1 MDHEN and CDR2 SYDVKM. As DNA, the CDR3 is TGTGCCAGCAAGAGAATCTCTGGAAACACCATATATTTT. Translation gives CASKRISGNTIYF.

J is TRBJ1-3 and V is TRBV2; 7 bases agree with TRBD1. CDR3 length equals 11 residues. CDR1 SNHLY and CDR2 FYNNEI come from the germline V gene. J lost 10 bases, V lost 6 bases, and 3 bases had no gene match. DNA of the CDR3: TGTGCCAGCAGCATACAGGGGACCATATATTTT. Protein sequence: CASSIQGTIYF.

This clone was seen many times. The chain carries TRBV15 and TRBJ2-3, with 7 nucleotides matching TRBD2. Germline V gene data show CDR1 as LNHNV and CDR2 as YYDKDF (reference sequence). The CDR3 runs 16 residues. The J segment lost 4 bases and the V segment lost 3 bases, leaving 10 bases of the junction unmatched. The DNA for the CDR3 is TGTGCCACCAGCAGCGATTCGGGAGGCCAGCCAGATACGCAGTATTTT. As protein: CATSSDSGGQPDTQYF.

The rearrangement links TRBV27 to TRBJ1-1; D unresolved. CDR3 length equals 16 residues. Germline V gives CDR1 MNHEY, CDR2 SMNVEV (reference sequence). The germline V and J ends were trimmed by 5 bases and 0 bases, with 16 bases remaining between them. CDR3 amino acids: CASSPRVVGMNTEAFF. The DNA of the CDR3 is TGTGCCAGCAGTCCGCGGGTGGTGGGAATGAACACTGAAGCTTTCTTT.

The V and J genes are TRBV5-1 and TRBJ2-7; D is ambiguous. V was cut by 0 bases and J by 2 bases, with 6 bases left in between. The germline V gene has CDR1 SGHRS and CDR2 YFSETQ. CDR3 size: 13 residues. This chain's CDR3 is CASSLVAAYEQYF. The CDR3 region has the DNA TGCGCCAGCAGCTTGGTCGCAGCCTACGAGCAGTACTTC.

The rearrangement links TRBV28 to TRBJ1-5, with 9 bases aligning to TRBD1. Germline CDR1 reads MDHEN; CDR2 reads SYDVKM. CDR3 length equals 16 residues. The V and J ends lost 6 bases and 6 bases, in that order; junction bases with no gene match: 12. CDR3 residues: CASSSGQGFPGQPQHF. CDR3 coding DNA: TGTGCCAGCAGCTCAGGACAGGGGTTTCCGGGTCAGCCCCAGCATTTT.

This clone was detected once. The rearrangement links TRBV5-1 to TRBJ2-7, with TRBD2 matching 10 bases. Germline V gene lookup returns CDR1 SGHRS and CDR2 YFSETQ. The V segment lost 4 bases and the J segment 4 bases; nucleotides outside the gene matches: 5. This CDR3 has 14 amino acids. CDR3 DNA sequence: TGCGCCAGCAGCCCCTCTAGCGGGAGTTACGAGCAGTACTTC. It encodes CASSPSSGSYEQYF.

The chain employs TRBV19 and TRBJ1-2; D unresolved. Trimming pared 3 bases from V and 3 bases from J, leaving 11 bases between. CDR1 and CDR2 (germline): LNHDA, SQIVND (reference sequence). CDR3 length: 14 amino acids. In DNA, the CDR3 is TGTGCCAGTAGTATGTCGGGCGGGCACTATGGCTACACCTTC. Translating it yields CASSMSGGHYGYTF.

The rearrangement joins TRBV5-1 to TRBJ2-7, with 8 bases aligning to TRBD2. With V trimmed by 7 bases and J by 7 bases, 7 bases remained unmatched. Germline V gene lookup returns CDR1 SGHRS and CDR2 YFSETQ. The CDR3 loop spans 12 amino acids. The CDR3 spells CASSREGEEQYF. The CDR3 nucleotides are TGCGCCAGCTCTCGGGAGGGGGAAGAGCAGTACTTC.

CDR3 nucleotides: TGCGCCAGCAGCTTGACAGGGAGTAGCACCGGGGAGCTGTTTTTT. Protein: CASSLTGSSTGELFF. The chain has TRBV5-1 and TRBJ2-2; a possible D gene is TRBD1 (6 bases). The germline gives CDR1 SGHRS, CDR2 YFSETQ. The CDR3 length is 15 residues. The V end lost 1 base, the J end lost 4 bases, and 11 bases lay between the germline ends.

The genes are TRBV11-3 and TRBJ2-7; a weak D match, TRBD1 (5 bases). CDR3 length: 13 amino acids. Trimming cost V 3 bases and J 5 bases, with 11 bases left between them. The germline V gene encodes CDR1 SGHNT and CDR2 YENEEA. The CDR3 DNA reads TGTGCCAGCAGCTTGGCAGGGCCCCACGAGCAGTACTTC. It translates to CASSLAGPHEQYF.

The CDR3, as DNA: TGTGCCAGCAGCCAAAGTCTAGGCCAAGAGACCCAGTACTTC. Its protein product is CASSQSLGQETQYF. The V gene is TRBV14, the J gene TRBJ2-5; D is undetermined. The CDR3 covers 14 residues. Germline assignment: CDR1 SGHDN and CDR2 FVKESK. V was cut by 2 bases and J by 1 base, with 8 bases left in between.

V gene TRBV28 combines with J gene TRBJ2-7; D gene unclear. This CDR3 is built from 11 residues. Trimming shortened V by 5 bases and J by 5 bases, and 7 bases separated the two germline ends. CDR1 MDHEN and CDR2 SYDVKM come from the germline V gene. This chain's CDR3 is CASSRQDEQYF. DNA of the CDR3: TGTGCCAGCAGTCGCCAGGACGAGCAGTACTTC.

The chain employs TRBV27 and TRBJ2-3; perhaps TRBD1 as D (5 bases). The CDR3 runs 14 residues. V was pared by 3 bases and J by 3 bases, with 10 bases between. Germline V lookup: CDR1 MNHEY, CDR2 SMNVEV (reference sequence). The chain's CDR3 is CASSFRRQTDTQYF. The DNA for the CDR3 is TGTGCCAGCAGTTTCAGACGACAGACAGATACGCAGTATTTT.

The chain recombines TRBV7-8 with TRBJ1-3; maybe TRBD1 (5 bases). Germline V CDR1 and CDR2: SGHVS, FQNEAQ. Trimming stripped 5 bases from V and 2 bases from J, with 10 bases between. CDR3 length equals 14 residues. CDR3 nucleotides: TGTGCCAGCAGCGCAAGGGGTGCTGGAAACACCATATATTTT. It is translated as CASSARGAGNTIYF.

J is TRBJ2-1 and V is TRBV19; weak D call: TRBD1 (5 bases). CDR1 and CDR2 from the germline V gene are LNHDA and SQIVND (reference sequence). The V end was cut by 5 bases, the J end by 3 bases, with 14 bases between. The CDR3 totals 15 residues. The CDR3 region is CASSQTASYYNEQFF. CDR3 coding DNA: TGTGCCAGTAGTCAGACAGCCTCCTACTACAATGAGCAGTTCTTC.

The rearrangement uses TRBV6-5 and TRBJ1-1; TRBD1 aligns across 11 bases. Trimming at V came to 4 bases and at J to 4 bases, leaving 8 bases not matched to a gene. This CDR3 is built from 16 residues. Germline V gene lookup returns CDR1 MNHEY and CDR2 SVGAGI. Here the CDR3 DNA reads TGTGCCAGCAGTTCTCCGGGACAGGGGGGCGGCACTGAAGCTTTCTTT. As protein: CASSSPGQGGGTEAFF.

The J gene is TRBJ1-5, the V gene TRBV6-4; 9 bases fit TRBD1. Unmatched junction bases numbered 3, after V lost 5 bases and J lost 1 base. The CDR3 consists of 15 residues. The germline gives CDR1 MRHNA, CDR2 SNTAGT. This chain's CDR3 is CASSRTGASNQPQHF. The CDR3 DNA is TGTGCCAGCAGTCGGACAGGGGCGAGCAATCAGCCCCAGCATTTT.

This clone came up once. The genes are TRBV3-1 (or the pseudogene TRBV3-2) and TRBJ1-1, with a weak D call TRBD1 (6 bases). Germline V lookup: CDR1 LGHDT, CDR2 YNNKEL (reference sequence). The CDR3 has 14 amino acids. The V gene lost 3 bases and the J gene lost 11 bases, with 19 bases spanning the gap. The CDR3 loop is CASSHGPGGAAAFF. The CDR3 DNA sequence: TGTGCCAGCAGCCACGGCCCCGGGGGGGCTGCGGCTTTCTTT.

V gene TRBV7-9 combines with J gene TRBJ1-4; weak D call: TRBD1 (5 bases). There are 14 residues in the CDR3. Trimming stripped 7 bases from V and 7 bases from J, with 16 bases between. The germline V gene encodes CDR1 SEHNR and CDR2 FQNEAQ (reference sequence). This CDR3 reads CASNSAGVGEKLFF. The CDR3 nucleotides read TGTGCCAGCAATTCAGCGGGGGTGGGTGAAAAACTGTTTTTT.

The genes are TRBV3-1 (or the pseudogene TRBV3-2) and TRBJ2-2, with D perhaps matching TRBD1 (5 bases). The CDR3 loop spans 14 amino acids. From germline, CDR1 is LGHDT and CDR2 YNNKEL (reference sequence). V dropped 3 bases and J dropped 0 bases, with 5 bases sitting between them. CDR3 protein: CASSQGPNTGELFF. DNA for the CDR3: TGTGCCAGCAGCCAGGGGCCGAACACCGGGGAGCTGTTTTTT.